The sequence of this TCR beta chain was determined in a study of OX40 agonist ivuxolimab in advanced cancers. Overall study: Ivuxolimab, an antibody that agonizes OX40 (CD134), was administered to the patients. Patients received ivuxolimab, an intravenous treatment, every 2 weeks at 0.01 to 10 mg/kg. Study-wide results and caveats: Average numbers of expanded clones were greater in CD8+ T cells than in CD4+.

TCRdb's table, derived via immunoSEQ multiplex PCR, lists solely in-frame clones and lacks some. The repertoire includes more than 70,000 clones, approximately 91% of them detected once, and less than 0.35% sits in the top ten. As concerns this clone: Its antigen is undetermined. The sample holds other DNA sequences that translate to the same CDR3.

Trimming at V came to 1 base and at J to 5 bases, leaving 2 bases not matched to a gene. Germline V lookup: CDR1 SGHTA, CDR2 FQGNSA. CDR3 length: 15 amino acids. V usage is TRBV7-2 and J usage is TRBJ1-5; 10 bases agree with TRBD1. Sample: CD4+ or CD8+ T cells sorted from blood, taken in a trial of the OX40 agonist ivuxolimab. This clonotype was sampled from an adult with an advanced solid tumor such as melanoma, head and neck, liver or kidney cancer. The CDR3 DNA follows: TGTGCCAGCAGCTTAGTGGACAGGGGGGATCAGCCCCAGCATTTT. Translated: CASSLVDRGDQPQHF.